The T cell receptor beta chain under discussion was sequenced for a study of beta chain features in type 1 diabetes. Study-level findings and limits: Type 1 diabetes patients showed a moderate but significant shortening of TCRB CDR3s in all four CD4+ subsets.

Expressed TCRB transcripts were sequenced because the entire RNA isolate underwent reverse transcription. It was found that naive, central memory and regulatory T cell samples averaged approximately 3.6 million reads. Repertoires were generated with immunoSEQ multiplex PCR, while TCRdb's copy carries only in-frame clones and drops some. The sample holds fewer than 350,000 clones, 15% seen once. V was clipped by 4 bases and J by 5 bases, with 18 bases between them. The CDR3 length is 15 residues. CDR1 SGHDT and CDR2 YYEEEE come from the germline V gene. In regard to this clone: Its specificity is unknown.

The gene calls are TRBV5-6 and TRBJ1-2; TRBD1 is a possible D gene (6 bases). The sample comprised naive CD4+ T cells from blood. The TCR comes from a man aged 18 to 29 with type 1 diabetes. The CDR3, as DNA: TGTGCCAGCAGCAAACCGACAGGACCCAAATATGGCTACACCTTC. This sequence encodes CASSKPTGPKYGYTF.